Shown below are 20 T cell receptor beta chains from a single sample sequenced in a study of T and B cells in COVID-19 patients. TRB was amplified from about 260-540 ng of blood genomic DNA. TRB rearrangements were amplified by multiplex PCR with BIOMED2 TRB-A/B primers. TCRdb recomputed calls from the multiplex PCR reads with MiXCR, one row per CDR3 protein. The sample consists of roughly 2,500 distinct CDR3 sequences, 25% to 30% of them appearing once. The sample taken for sequencing was blood. These receptors all come from a human donor with active COVID-19.

This clonotype is judged large. The rearrangement uses TRBV29-1 and TRBJ2-1; 10 bases map to TRBD1. The CDR3 runs 15 residues. V shed 6 bases and J 5 bases; nucleotides not matched to a gene: 10. Germline CDR1 SQVTM, CDR2 ANQGSEA. In DNA, the CDR3 is TGCAGCGTATCCCGGGACAGGGGATGGGACAATGAGCAGTTCTTC. This translates into CSVSRDRGWDNEQFF.

This clonotype is medium-sized by share. This chain links TRBV15 with TRBJ1-6, with a tentative D call TRBD1 (5 bases). This CDR3 region has 14 residues. The V and J ends lost 0 bases and 7 bases respectively, with 7 bases between them. CDR1 and CDR2 from the germline V gene are LNHNV and YYDKDF (reference sequence). CDR3 loop: CATSREAGNSPLHF. Written as DNA, the CDR3 is TGTGCCACCAGCAGAGAGGCAGGGAATTCACCCCTCCACTTT. Combining the CDR3 with reference TRBV15 and TRBJ1-6 gives the whole variable domain DAMVIQNPRYQVTQFGKPVTLSCSQTLNHNVMYWYQQKSSQAPKLLFHYYDKDFNNEADTPDNFQSRRPNTSFCFLDIRSPGLGDTAMYLCATSREAGNSPLHFGNGTRLTVT.

Within the sample, this clonotype is medium-sized. The V call is TRBV15, the J call TRBJ2-5, with 11 bases that match TRBD1. The CDR3 spans 15 residues. With 4 bases clipped from V and 5 bases from J, the junction kept 6 bases outside the gene matches. The V gene's germline CDR1 is LNHNV and CDR2 YYDKDF (reference sequence). In nucleotides, the CDR3 is TGTGCCACCAGCACAGGACAGGGGGCGCTGGAGACCCAGTACTTC. This gives the protein CATSTGQGALETQYF.

This clonotype counts as medium-sized (0.01 to 0.1%). The J gene is TRBJ1-6, the V gene TRBV6-5; maybe TRBD1 (6 bases). The germline V gene encodes CDR1 MNHEY and CDR2 SVGAGI. The CDR3 spans 18 residues. The V end was cut by 6 bases, the J end by 0 bases, with 18 bases between. The CDR3 DNA reads TGTGCCAGCAGCCTACAGGGACCGTCGAGCTCCTATAATTCACCCCTCCACTTT. It translates to CASSLQGPSSSYNSPLHF.

By sample share, this clonotype is medium-sized. The V and J genes are TRBV10-1 and TRBJ2-3; 10 nucleotides match TRBD2. CDR1 and CDR2 (germline): WNHNN, SYGVQD (reference sequence). J lost 2 bases, V lost 3 bases, and 5 bases had no gene match. The CDR3 is 16 residues long. CDR3 nucleotide sequence: TGCGCCAGCAGTGAAATTAGCGGGGGGATCACAGATACGCAGTATTTT. Translating it yields CASSEISGGITDTQYF.

This clonotype was seen more than once but under ten times. The V and J genes are TRBV20-1 and TRBJ2-2; maybe TRBD2 (5 bases). V lost 6 bases to trimming and J lost 0 bases, with 17 bases between them. The germline V gene has CDR1 DFQATT and CDR2 SNEGSKA (reference sequence). There are 16 residues in the CDR3. The chain's CDR3 is CSAEGPDSTNTGELFF. The CDR3, as DNA: TGCAGTGCCGAGGGCCCTGACTCGACGAACACCGGGGAGCTGTTTTTT.

To note about this clonotype: This sequence may be a read error, since a much larger clone differs from it by one base. This chain joins TRBV4-2 and TRBJ2-3; D is unclear. The CDR3 has 14 amino acids. Germline-derived CDR1 and CDR2 are LGHNA and YNFKEQ. V was clipped by 4 bases and J by 4 bases, with 12 bases between them. The CDR3 DNA reads TGTGCCAGCAGCCCGGAACTTCACGCAGATACGCAGTATTTT. Translating it yields CASSPELHADTQYF.

This clonotype is large. The chain recombines TRBV6-6 with TRBJ1-6; 7 positions agree with TRBD1. Germline-derived CDR1 and CDR2 are MNHNY and SVGAGI (reference sequence). Trimming took 2 bases from V and 7 from J; bases not matched to a gene: 2. The length of the CDR3 is 14 residues. CDR3 in amino acids: CASSYGTDNSPLHF. For the CDR3, the DNA is TGTGCCAGCAGTTACGGGACAGACAATTCACCCCTCCACTTT.

The J gene is TRBJ1-1, the V gene TRBV5-1, with D perhaps TRBD1 (5 bases). V lost 0 bases, J lost 4 bases, and 10 bases lay in between. The germline V gene has CDR1 SGHRS and CDR2 YFSETQ. This CDR3 comprises 14 residues. In DNA form, the CDR3 reads TGCGCCAGCAGCTTGGGCAGGGCGGGCACTGAAGCTTTCTTT. Translated, it gives CASSLGRAGTEAFF.

This clonotype is categorized as medium-sized. The genes are TRBV6-1 and TRBJ2-7; 8 bases match TRBD1. Trimming took 10 bases from V and 2 from J; bases not matched to a gene: 7. The V gene's germline CDR1 is MNHNS and CDR2 SASEGT. The CDR3 covers 13 residues. The CDR3 region has the DNA TGTGCCATCCGGGGACAGGTCACCTACGAGCAGTACTTC. It is translated as CAIRGQVTYEQYF.

By sample share, this clonotype is medium-sized. V is TRBV30 and J is TRBJ2-5, with D unresolved. The germline CDR1 and CDR2 sequences are GTSNPN and SVGIG (reference sequence). CDR3 length: 14 residues. V lost 3 bases to trimming and J lost 4 bases, with 15 bases between them. CDR3 nucleotide sequence: TGTGCCTGGAGACCATGGTCTGGCGGAGAGACCCAGTACTTC. This codes for CAWRPWSGGETQYF.

With respect to this clonotype: This clone may be a read error of a much larger clone one base away. The chain uses TRBV27 and TRBJ1-1, with 7 bases that match TRBD1. CDR1 is MNHEY and CDR2 is SMNVEV in the germline V gene (reference sequence). The CDR3 extends over 14 amino acids. The CDR3, as DNA: TGTGCCAGCAGTTTAAGAGGGGGCGTAACTGAAACTTTCTTT. Translating it yields CASSLRGGVTETFF.

This clonotype is medium-sized. This CDR3 is CASSYSTSGGQETQYF. Written as DNA, the CDR3 is TGTGCCAGCAGTTACTCGACTAGCGGAGGCCAAGAGACCCAGTACTTC. J is TRBJ2-5 and V is TRBV6-2 or TRBV6-3; 9 bases line up with TRBD2. The germline gives CDR1 MNHEY, CDR2 SVGEGT. There are 16 residues in the CDR3. The trim removed 0 bases at V and 1 base at J, leaving 3 bases unmatched.

In its sample, this clonotype was seen a few times. The chain employs TRBV19 and TRBJ1-1; D is possibly TRBD1 (5 bases). CDR3 length equals 17 residues. Germline V lookup: CDR1 LNHDA, CDR2 SQIVND (reference sequence). Trimming left V 5 bases short and J 1 base short, with 20 bases between. The CDR3 is CASSPQETGTANTEAFF. CDR3 nucleotide sequence: TGTGCCAGTAGTCCCCAAGAAACCGGGACCGCGAACACTGAAGCTTTCTTT.

This chain links TRBV20-1 with TRBJ1-1, with D possibly matching TRBD1 (6 bases). The CDR3 extends over 15 amino acids. The germline V gene has CDR1 DFQATT and CDR2 SNEGSKA (reference sequence). DNA for the CDR3: TGCAGAGTTGGGGCAGGACAGTCCCGAGGGTCTGAAGCTTTCTTT. Its translation is CRVGAGQSRGSEAFF.

This sequence joins TRBV14 and TRBJ2-5; D uncertain. Trimming shortened V by 4 bases and J by 1 base, and 13 bases separated the two germline ends. This CDR3 is 15 amino acids long. Germline lookup yields CDR1 SGHDN and CDR2 FVKESK. Here the CDR3 reads CASSPLNGIQETQYF. CDR3 nucleotide sequence: TGTGCCAGCAGCCCCCTCAATGGGATCCAAGAGACCCAGTACTTC.

This clonotype is medium-sized (0.01 to 0.1%) by share. This chain connects TRBV18 to TRBJ1-1; D is uncertain. The V end was cut by 6 bases, the J end by 4 bases, with 12 bases between. Germline V CDR1 and CDR2: KGHSH, LQKENI. The CDR3 length is 13 residues. This CDR3 is CASSGGVGTEAFF. The CDR3, as DNA: TGTGCCAGCTCCGGTGGGGTAGGCACTGAAGCTTTCTTT.

This chain joins TRBV27 and TRBJ2-1, with TRBD2 matching over 12 bases. The CDR3 spans 15 residues. Germline V gene lookup returns CDR1 MNHEY and CDR2 SMNVEV (reference sequence). The V segment lost 3 bases and the J segment 9 bases; nucleotides outside the gene matches: 6. The CDR3 DNA follows: TGTGCCAGCAGTTTTCTAGCGGGGGGGCCGGGTGAGCAGTTCTTC. This sequence encodes CASSFLAGGPGEQFF.

By sample fraction, this clonotype is medium-sized. This chain uses TRBV6-5 with TRBJ2-7, with D possibly TRBD2 on 6 matching bases. CDR1 MNHEY and CDR2 SVGAGI come from the germline V gene. V lost 4 bases, J lost 3 bases, and 19 bases lay in between. This CDR3 comprises 16 residues. The CDR3 spells CASSSTLGGMIYEQYF. CDR3 in DNA: TGTGCCAGCAGTTCCACTCTGGGCGGGATGATCTACGAGCAGTACTTC.

In this sample, this clonotype turned up a few times. J is TRBJ2-1 and V is TRBV7-2; TRBD2 matches at 8 bases. CDR1 is SGHTA and CDR2 is FQGNSA in the germline V gene. The trim removed 4 bases at V and 0 bases at J, leaving 5 bases unmatched. The CDR3 covers 16 residues. This CDR3 reads CASSSSLAGSYNEQFF. The CDR3 DNA follows: TGTGCCAGCAGCTCCTCCCTAGCGGGCTCCTACAATGAGCAGTTCTTC.